What follows are 15 T cell receptor beta chains derived from one specimen sequenced in a study of control samples from healthy donors and cancer patients (dated by TCRdb to the early 2020s). Receptor libraries were prepared by the immunoSEQ multiplex PCR assay. Not all clones reach the TCRdb copy of this immuneACCESS table, which keeps in-frame sequences only. Checked studies attribute under half of the gap to unresolved V genes and leave the rest unexplained. This sample gives under 150,000 clones in total; approximately 94% of them show up just once. The ten largest clones represent under 2% of the sample. Material: PBMCs. The receptors come from a man aged 50 or older with head and neck cancer.

The chain links TRBV18 to TRBJ2-2, with D possibly being TRBD2 (5 bases). Trimming stripped 4 bases from V and 1 base from J, with 13 bases between. The length of the CDR3 is 16 residues. Germline assignment: CDR1 KGHSH and CDR2 LQKENI. This CDR3 is CASSLVGAVNTGELFF. Here the CDR3 DNA reads TGTGCCAGCTCACTGGTTGGAGCGGTGAACACCGGGGAGCTGTTTTTT.

This chain uses TRBV23-1 with TRBJ1-1; D remains ambiguous. TRBV23-1 belongs to the ORF category, with a function that is uncertain. The CDR3 consists of 12 residues. Deletions cut 4 bases from V and 10 bases from J, with 13 bases between. The CDR3: CASSLLPGVAFF. DNA of the CDR3: TGCGCCAGCAGTCTATTACCCGGGGTAGCTTTCTTT.

The chain couples TRBV28 to TRBJ2-2, with 7 positions matching TRBD1. CDR3 length: 16 amino acids. Germline CDR1 MDHEN, CDR2 SYDVKM. V lost 6 bases and J lost 2; bases outside the gene matches: 9. DNA for the CDR3: TGTGCCAGCAGCCGAGGGGGACAGCCTAACACCGGGGAGCTGTTTTTT. Translation gives CASSRGGQPNTGELFF.

The gene calls are TRBV30 and TRBJ2-1; D remains unclear. CDR3 length equals 11 residues. With 2 bases removed from V and 8 bases from J, the gap between germline ends came to 7 bases. The V gene's germline CDR1 is GTSNPN and CDR2 SVGIG (reference sequence). The DNA of the CDR3 is TGTGCCTGGAGTCGGTGGGATGAGCAGTTCTTC. Amino acid sequence: CAWSRWDEQFF. The whole variable domain, filled in from reference TRBV30 and TRBJ2-1, reads SQTIHQWPATLVQPVGSPLSLECTVEGTSNPNLYWYRQAAGRGLQLLFYSVGIGQISSEVPQNLSASRPQDRQFILSSKKLLLSDSGFYLCAWSRWDEQFFGPGTRLTVL.

The chain combines TRBV21-1 with TRBJ2-4. TRBV21-1 is deemed a pseudogene. The length of the CDR3 is 11 residues. In nucleotides, the CDR3 is TGTGCCAGCAGCAAAAAAAACATTCAGTACTTC. Translating it yields CASSKKNIQYF.

The chain employs TRBV30 and TRBJ1-1; 9 bases map to TRBD1. The trim removed 2 bases at V and 6 bases at J, leaving 4 bases unmatched. The CDR3 has 13 residues. From germline, CDR1 is GTSNPN and CDR2 SVGIG (reference sequence). CDR3 amino acids: CAWSPQGASEAFF. The CDR3 nucleotides read TGTGCCTGGAGTCCACAGGGGGCATCTGAAGCTTTCTTT.

The chain is built from TRBV7-9 and TRBJ2-5, with 12 bases matching TRBD2. Unmatched junction bases numbered 7, after V lost 3 bases and J lost 5 bases. This CDR3 contains 16 residues. Germline values: CDR1 SEHNR, CDR2 FQNEAQ (reference sequence). The CDR3 loop reads CASSFGLAGIGETQYF. CDR3 nucleotide sequence: TGTGCCAGCAGCTTTGGACTAGCGGGGATCGGGGAGACCCAGTACTTC.

The V gene is TRBV19, the J gene TRBJ2-5; D not resolved. V lost 3 bases and J 4 bases, leaving 9 bases between the germline ends. Germline V CDR1 and CDR2: LNHDA, SQIVND (reference sequence). The CDR3 length is 13 residues. The CDR3 nucleotides are TGTGCCAGTAGTATCAATTCACTAGAGACCCAGTACTTC. Translation gives CASSINSLETQYF.

The rearrangement uses TRBV10-2 and TRBJ1-1; a possible D gene is TRBD1 (6 bases). The CDR3 totals 17 residues. V was shortened by 1 base and J by 4 bases, with 19 bases between the two germline ends. Per germline, CDR1 WSHSY and CDR2 SAAADI. CDR3 loop: CASSEFPVIGGGTEAFF. In DNA, the CDR3 is TGCGCCAGCAGTGAGTTCCCGGTTATAGGGGGGGGCACTGAAGCTTTCTTT.

The CDR3 reads CATSEGLQQFF. Written as DNA, the CDR3 is TGTGCCACCAGTGAGGGACTACAACAGTTCTTC. The rearrangement links TRBV24-1 to TRBJ2-1, with 7 bases identical to TRBD2. The CDR3 is 11 amino acids. Germline CDR1 and CDR2: KGHDR and SFDVKD. J gave up 13 bases and V 4 bases, and 3 bases lay outside the gene matches.

This chain joins TRBV7-9 and TRBJ1-2; 7 bases are shared with TRBD1. Germline values: CDR1 SEHNR, CDR2 FQNEAQ (reference sequence). The ends lost 10 bases at V and 6 bases at J; junction bases unmatched: 11. The CDR3 runs to 13 residues. CDR3 nucleotides: TGTGCCACTACCGGGACAGAGACACATGGCTACACCTTC. Its protein product is CATTGTETHGYTF.

This chain links TRBV6-6 with TRBJ2-2; TRBD1 agrees at 9 bases. Per the germline V gene, CDR1 is MNHNY and CDR2 is SVGAGI (reference sequence). The CDR3 length is 15 residues. The trim removed 4 bases at V and 5 bases at J, leaving 5 bases unmatched. CDR3 amino acids: CASSSPDRGTGELFF. In nucleotides, the CDR3 is TGTGCCAGCAGTTCCCCGGACAGGGGAACCGGGGAGCTGTTTTTT.

This chain connects TRBV7-3 to TRBJ1-4; D unclear. This CDR3 has 15 residues. V lost 5 bases and J 4 bases, leaving 14 bases between the germline ends. The germline CDR1 and CDR2 sequences are SGHTA and FQGTGA. In DNA form, the CDR3 reads TGTGCCAGCAGCCAAAATGGTGCACTTAATGAAAAACTGTTTTTT. Translation gives CASSQNGALNEKLFF.

The chain recombines TRBV6-2 or TRBV6-3 with TRBJ2-1; 13 bases are a match to TRBD2. V was pared by 5 bases and J by 4 bases, with 2 bases of the junction left unmatched. Germline-derived CDR1 and CDR2 are MNHEY and SVGEGT. The CDR3 sequence is 15 residues long. CDR3 nucleotide sequence: TGTGCCAGCAGTCCGGGACTAGCGGGATACAATGAGCAGTTCTTC. As protein: CASSPGLAGYNEQFF.

V gene TRBV15 combines with J gene TRBJ2-1, with 7 nucleotides matching TRBD2. This CDR3 spans 14 amino acids. Germline CDR1 and CDR2: LNHNV and YYDKDF (reference sequence). J lost 4 bases, V lost 5 bases, and 5 bases had no gene match. CDR3 nucleotides: TGTGCCACCAGCCCCAACGGGGGGTACAATGAGCAGTTCTTC. Protein sequence: CATSPNGGYNEQFF.